Each of the 17 T cell receptor beta chains below was sequenced from the same sample in a study of T cell responses to AZD1222 COVID-19 vaccine. Here immunoSEQ multiplex PCR was the method, and the copy in TCRdb shows in-frame clones only, minus some. This table has some 86,000 clones, around 82% appearing once. This specimen was peripheral blood, taken on day 0 of AZD1222 vaccination. Receptor source: an adult in good health.

The chain joins TRBV7-2 to TRBJ2-7, with 7 bases identical to TRBD1. Trimming removed 2 bases from V and 7 bases from J; junction bases left unmatched: 5. This CDR3 spans 13 amino acids. Germline CDR1 and CDR2: SGHTA and FQGNSA. The CDR3 here is CASSLRTGREQYF. The DNA for the CDR3 is TGTGCCAGCAGCTTACGGACAGGCCGGGAGCAGTACTTC.

The chain uses TRBV2 and TRBJ2-3; no definite D call. The germline V gene encodes CDR1 SNHLY and CDR2 FYNNEI. V was trimmed by 2 bases and J by 0 bases, leaving 9 bases between them. The CDR3 is 15 residues long. In DNA, the CDR3 is TGTGCCAGCAGTGAATGGGCAACTAGCACAGATACGCAGTATTTT. This sequence encodes CASSEWATSTDTQYF.

This clone was picked up one time. The chain employs TRBV30 and TRBJ1-5; D uncertain. V lost 3 bases to trimming and J lost 4 bases, with 16 bases between them. Germline V gene lookup returns CDR1 GTSNPN and CDR2 SVGIG (reference sequence). The CDR3 loop spans 15 amino acids. The CDR3 region is CAWRARQAPNQPQHF. The CDR3 DNA sequence: TGTGCCTGGAGAGCCCGGCAGGCGCCGAATCAGCCCCAGCATTTT.

The chain couples TRBV5-4 to TRBJ1-1, with 10 bases that match TRBD1. Germline V gene data show CDR1 as SGHNT and CDR2 as YYREEE (reference sequence). The CDR3 runs 14 residues. V trimming: 3 bases; J trimming: 4 bases; junction bases outside the gene matches: 3. CDR3 sequence: CASSSWTGGTEAFF. The DNA for the CDR3 is TGTGCCAGCAGCTCCTGGACAGGGGGCACTGAAGCTTTCTTT.

The V call is TRBV3-1 (or the pseudogene TRBV3-2), the J call TRBJ1-1, with D uncertain. Trimming left V 4 bases short and J 4 bases short, with 16 bases between. Germline CDR1 LGHDT, CDR2 YNNKEL (reference sequence). The CDR3 loop spans 15 amino acids. CDR3 DNA sequence: TGTGCCAGCAGCCCGCTCTGGGGTTCGGCCACTGAAGCTTTCTTT. It codes for CASSPLWGSATEAFF.

The chain joins TRBV4-1 to TRBJ2-3; 10 nucleotides line up with TRBD2. This CDR3 contains 17 residues. V was pared by 2 bases and J by 3 bases, with 8 bases of the junction left unmatched. Germline V gene lookup returns CDR1 MGHRA and CDR2 YSYEKL. CDR3 sequence: CASSQSSLAGLTDTQYF. The CDR3 nucleotides are TGCGCCAGCAGCCAATCCTCACTAGCGGGACTAACAGATACGCAGTATTTT.

The rearrangement uses TRBV28 and TRBJ1-5; D remains unclear. Germline V gene lookup returns CDR1 MDHEN and CDR2 SYDVKM. The CDR3 sequence is 14 residues long. The germline V and J ends were trimmed by 2 bases and 4 bases, with 9 bases remaining between them. CDR3 sequence reads: CASSLELGNQPQHF. In DNA, the CDR3 is TGTGCCAGCAGTTTAGAACTTGGGAATCAGCCCCAGCATTTT.

J is TRBJ2-7 and V is TRBV6-5, with TRBD1 as a possible D gene (5 bases). In germline, CDR1 is MNHEY, CDR2 SVGAGI. The CDR3 length is 13 residues. Deletions cut 6 bases from V and 0 bases from J, with 9 bases between. The CDR3 spells CASSLDNSYEQYF. CDR3 nucleotide sequence: TGTGCCAGCAGCCTGGACAACTCCTACGAGCAGTACTTC.

The genes are TRBV10-1 and TRBJ2-3; D ambiguous. V was shortened by 0 bases and J by 5 bases, with 3 bases between the two germline ends. Germline V CDR1 and CDR2: WNHNN, SYGVQD (reference sequence). The CDR3 has 12 amino acids. This chain's CDR3 is CASSESGDTQYF. The CDR3 DNA is TGCGCCAGCAGTGAGTCAGGAGATACGCAGTATTTT.

This clone was detected once. The V and J genes are TRBV2 and TRBJ1-1; D perhaps matches TRBD1 (6 bases). Germline CDR1 is SNHLY and CDR2 is FYNNEI. This CDR3 contains 14 residues. Trimming stripped 5 bases from V and 3 bases from J, with 13 bases between. Here the CDR3 reads CASSKQGSDTEAFF. CDR3 nucleotides: TGTGCCAGCAGTAAACAGGGATCGGACACTGAAGCTTTCTTT.

The CDR3 here is CASSRGSSGTDTQYF. The DNA of the CDR3 is TGCGCCAGCAGCAGGGGTAGCTCAGGGACAGATACGCAGTATTTT. This sequence joins TRBV5-1 and TRBJ2-3, with D perhaps matching TRBD1 (5 bases). V was clipped by 4 bases and J by 3 bases, with 15 bases between them. CDR3 size: 15 residues. Germline V gene sequence: CDR1 SGHRS, CDR2 YFSETQ.

The chain has TRBV10-1 and TRBJ1-2, with D perhaps matching TRBD1 (5 bases). The CDR3 runs 13 residues. Trimming cost V 3 bases and J 4 bases, with 9 bases left between them. Germline assignment: CDR1 WNHNN and CDR2 SYGVQD (reference sequence). CDR3 residues: CASSDGRAYGYTF. The CDR3 DNA sequence: TGCGCCAGCAGTGATGGCAGGGCCTATGGCTACACCTTC.

This clone was seen just once. The V gene is TRBV10-2, the J gene TRBJ1-5; possibly TRBD1 for D (5 bases). The CDR3 is 14 residues long. Trimming removed 6 bases at V and 3 bases at J, with 12 bases between. Germline V gene lookup returns CDR1 WSHSY and CDR2 SAAADI. The CDR3 spells CASRGTENNQPQHF. The CDR3 DNA reads TGCGCCAGCAGGGGGACGGAAAACAATCAGCCCCAGCATTTT.

The chain links TRBV7-9 to TRBJ2-1; unclear D gene. The germline CDR1 and CDR2 sequences are SEHNR and FQNEAQ (reference sequence). This CDR3 is built from 13 residues. V lost 2 bases, J lost 10 bases, and 12 bases lay in between. The CDR3 DNA is TGTGCCAGCAGCTTACCATCTGATTGGGAGCAGTTCTTC. Residues: CASSLPSDWEQFF.

The gene calls are TRBV12-3 or TRBV12-4 and TRBJ1-5; D gene uncertain. The CDR3 contains 13 residues. With 7 bases removed from V and 4 bases from J, the gap between germline ends came to 11 bases. CDR3 coding DNA: TGTGCCAGCAAGGACTCCGTTAATCAGCCCCAGCATTTT. This gives the protein CASKDSVNQPQHF.

The chain combines TRBV28 with TRBJ1-3; D remains ambiguous. V lost 1 base, J lost 5 bases, and 9 bases lay in between. Germline values: CDR1 MDHEN, CDR2 SYDVKM. The CDR3 sequence is 14 residues long. The CDR3 sequence is CASSLYQTRNTIYF. CDR3 nucleotides: TGTGCCAGCAGTTTATACCAAACTAGAAACACCATATATTTT.

This chain connects TRBV5-4 to TRBJ1-2; a possible D gene is TRBD1 (5 bases). The CDR3 totals 14 residues. CDR1 is SGHNT, CDR2 YYREEE, per germline (reference sequence). V dropped 4 bases and J dropped 4 bases, with 14 bases sitting between them. CDR3 coding DNA: TGTGCCAGCAGCCGTCAGGGAGGGAGCTATGGCTACACCTTC. Translated, it gives CASSRQGGSYGYTF.